The 8 T cell receptor beta chains below come from one sample, sequenced in a study of shared clonotypes between healthy human individuals. Profiling relied on immunoSEQ multiplex PCR, and the TCRdb table lists in-frame clones only, not all of them. The repertoire holds roughly 1.4 million clones, with 98% to 99% as singletons. Material for sequencing was naive CD4+ T cells sorted from blood. The subset: CD45RA+ positively selected. These receptors were obtained from a man aged 25 to 40 in good health.

The V gene is TRBV28, the J gene TRBJ2-3; 11 nucleotides match TRBD2. The V gene's germline CDR1 is MDHEN and CDR2 SYDVKM. The CDR3 runs 16 residues. V trimming: 7 bases; J trimming: 9 bases; junction bases outside the gene matches: 15. This CDR3 is CASTELVLAGEGTQYF. The DNA of the CDR3 is TGTGCCAGCACCGAATTGGTACTAGCGGGAGAGGGAACGCAGTATTTT.

This sequence joins TRBV5-4 and TRBJ1-1; D may be TRBD1 (5 bases). V lost 0 bases, J lost 1 base, and 7 bases lay in between. The length of the CDR3 is 14 residues. The V gene's germline CDR1 is SGHNT and CDR2 YYREEE (reference sequence). The CDR3, as DNA: TGTGCCAGCAGCTTGGGGGACGGGAACACTGAAGCTTTCTTT. It specifies CASSLGDGNTEAFF.

The V and J genes are TRBV5-4 and TRBJ2-5; no definite D call. Germline CDR1 and CDR2: SGHNT and YYREEE (reference sequence). The germline V and J ends were trimmed by 2 bases and 0 bases, with 8 bases remaining between them. This CDR3 has 14 amino acids. Written as DNA, the CDR3 is TGTGCCAGCAGCTTTCCAAATTACCAAGAGACCCAGTACTTC. Its translation: CASSFPNYQETQYF.

The V call is TRBV28, the J call TRBJ2-7; no clear D gene. Germline CDR1 reads MDHEN; CDR2 reads SYDVKM. V was shortened by 4 bases and J by 4 bases, with 14 bases between the two germline ends. The CDR3 length is 14 residues. This CDR3 reads CASSSSQTGYEQYF. DNA of the CDR3: TGTGCCAGCAGTTCCAGCCAGACCGGGTACGAGCAGTACTTC.

For this clone: Distinct nucleotide sequences in the sample also encode this CDR3. The chain couples TRBV5-6 to TRBJ2-1; TRBD2 is a possible D gene (7 bases). The germline V gene encodes CDR1 SGHDT and CDR2 YYEEEE. The CDR3 consists of 15 residues. V shed 1 base and J shed 1 base, with 9 bases lying between them. CDR3 coding DNA: TGTGCCAGCAGCTTGAGGGGGGGATCCTACAATGAGCAGTTCTTC. Translated, it gives CASSLRGGSYNEQFF.

Regarding this clone: Other DNA sequences within the sample encode an identical CDR3. CDR3 in amino acids: CASSLAGQPQHF. CDR3 in DNA: TGTGCCAGCAGCTTAGCAGGGCAGCCCCAGCATTTT. The chain employs TRBV7-8 and TRBJ1-5, with D unresolved. The V gene's germline CDR1 is SGHVS and CDR2 FQNEAQ. This CDR3 has 12 amino acids. V lost 0 bases, J lost 7 bases, and 4 bases lay in between.

This clone has only one observation. The V call is TRBV7-2, the J call TRBJ2-7, with D possibly TRBD1 on 6 matching bases. With 5 bases removed from V and 3 bases from J, the gap between germline ends came to 11 bases. The CDR3 has 13 residues. Germline V gene data show CDR1 as SGHTA and CDR2 as FQGNSA. This chain's CDR3 is CASSPLQGYEQYF. In DNA form, the CDR3 reads TGTGCCAGCAGCCCGCTACAGGGCTACGAGCAGTACTTC.

J is TRBJ2-6 and V is TRBV5-6; D gene unclear. V lost 4 bases to trimming and J lost 0 bases, with 11 bases between them. Germline V gives CDR1 SGHDT, CDR2 YYEEEE. This CDR3 has 16 amino acids. Here the CDR3 DNA reads TGTGCCAGCAGCGGCACTCCAGGCTCTGGGGCCAACGTCCTGACTTTC. Protein: CASSGTPGSGANVLTF. Using reference TRBV5-6 and TRBJ2-6 for the parts outside the CDR3, the full variable domain is DAGVTQSPTHLIKTRGQQVTLRCSPKSGHDTVSWYQQALGQGPQFIFQYYEEEERQRGNFPDRFSGHQFPNYSSELNVNALLLGDSALYLCASSGTPGSGANVLTFGAGSRLTVL.